This T cell receptor beta chain was documented in a study of T cell changes during pregnancy in multiple sclerosis. The CDR3 runs 17 residues. CDR1 SGHRS and CDR2 YFSETQ come from the germline V gene. V lost 0 bases, J lost 7 bases, and 19 bases lay in between. TCRdb keeps only in-frame clones here, not all; method: immunoSEQ multiplex PCR. Among approximately 50,000 clones listed, around 90% were seen once. The sample was CD4+ T cells from peripheral blood mononuclear cells, taken after pregnancy. The chain has TRBV5-1 and TRBJ1-4; a weak D match, TRBD1 (6 bases). This receptor was obtained from a female donor with multiple sclerosis, enrolled in a pregnancy study. The CDR3 reads CASSLAPAGAGGEKLFF. The DNA for the CDR3 is TGCGCCAGCAGCTTGGCCCCCGCAGGGGCCGGCGGTGAAAAACTGTTTTTT. Looking up the rest from reference TRBV5-1 and TRBJ1-4 gives the full variable domain: KAGVTQTPRYLIKTRGQQVTLSCSPISGHRSVSWYQQTPGQGLQFLFEYFSETQRNKGNFPGRFSGRQFSNSRSEMNVSTLELGDSALYLCASSLAPAGAGGEKLFFGSGTQLSVL.